These 22 T cell receptor beta chains were sequenced from one sample in a study of cytomegalovirus exposure and HLA in healthy donors. Use of 60 Vbeta and 13 Jbeta primers characterized the PCR. Libraries were prepared by immunoSEQ multiplex PCR; TCRdb keeps only in-frame clonotypes and omits some of them. The sample holds roughly 180,000 clones, roughly 77% seen once. Sequenced input: PBMCs. The receptors were gathered from a woman between 25 and 40 years old in good health and CMV-seropositive.

The CDR3 region is CASSPAPTGGGELFF. Here the CDR3 DNA reads TGTGCCAGCAGCCCGGCCCCGACTGGAGGGGGGGAGCTGTTTTTT. The chain couples TRBV28 to TRBJ2-2, with D possibly TRBD2 on 6 matching bases. In germline, CDR1 is MDHEN, CDR2 SYDVKM. The CDR3 totals 15 residues. V lost 6 bases and J lost 8, with 19 bases in between.

The chain combines TRBV11-2 with TRBJ2-7, with D hard to call. Germline CDR1 is SGHAT and CDR2 is FQNNGV. V was clipped by 4 bases and J by 3 bases, with 4 bases between them. CDR3 length: 11 residues. The CDR3 DNA reads TGTGCCAGCAGCTCCCACTACGAGCAGTACTTC. Translation: CASSSHYEQYF.

Comment on this clone: This specimen includes other DNA sequences encoding the same CDR3. The chain couples TRBV6-5 to TRBJ2-5, with TRBD1 matching 9 bases. CDR3 length equals 15 residues. Germline CDR1 and CDR2: MNHEY and SVGAGI. The trim removed 2 bases at V and 4 bases at J, leaving 5 bases unmatched. CDR3 nucleotide sequence: TGTGCCAGCAGTTACGGGACAGGGAAGGGAGAGACCCAGTACTTC. Translated: CASSYGTGKGETQYF.

The chain combines TRBV9 with TRBJ1-2, with 8 bases fitting TRBD1. J gave up 2 bases and V 0 bases, and 15 bases lay outside the gene matches. CDR3 length equals 19 residues. CDR1 and CDR2 from the germline V gene are SGDLS and YYNGEE. The CDR3 is CASSVARGQGSPFNYGYTF. For the CDR3, the DNA is TGTGCCAGCAGCGTAGCCAGGGGGCAAGGCAGCCCTTTCAACTATGGCTACACCTTC.

V usage is TRBV20-1 and J usage is TRBJ2-5; D unclear. Trimming removed 7 bases at V and 3 bases at J, with 9 bases between. The CDR3 totals 11 residues. Germline-derived CDR1 and CDR2 are DFQATT and SNEGSKA (reference sequence). CDR3 nucleotides: TGCAGTGGTGCTGCGGAAGAGACCCAGTACTTC. Residues: CSGAAEETQYF.

The chain carries TRBV7-2 and TRBJ2-7; the D gene is possibly TRBD1 (6 bases). This CDR3 spans 13 amino acids. Trimming left V 4 bases short and J 3 bases short, with 10 bases between. CDR1 SGHTA and CDR2 FQGNSA come from the germline V gene. CDR3 bases: TGTGCCAGCAGCTCAGCACAGGGCTACGAGCAGTACTTC. It codes for CASSSAQGYEQYF.

This clone was observed a single time. V usage is TRBV19 and J usage is TRBJ1-5, with no clear D. The CDR3 has 14 amino acids. With 1 base removed from V and 3 bases from J, the gap between germline ends came to 7 bases. Germline CDR1 and CDR2: LNHDA and SQIVND (reference sequence). CDR3 nucleotide sequence: TGTGCCAGTAGTATAGTCCAGTACAATCAGCCCCAGCATTTT. It translates to CASSIVQYNQPQHF.

The chain combines TRBV11-2 with TRBJ2-3, with D tentatively TRBD1 (7 bases). This CDR3 comprises 16 residues. CDR1 and CDR2 (germline): SGHAT, FQNNGV. V lost 0 bases, J lost 2 bases, and 12 bases lay in between. The CDR3 region is CASSLEGGQPTDTQYF. The CDR3 DNA is TGTGCCAGCAGCTTAGAGGGGGGACAGCCCACAGATACGCAGTATTTT.

CDR3 in DNA: TGTGCCAGCTCACTCACAGGGGGTGAGGAGACCCAGTACTTC. Amino acid sequence: CASSLTGGEETQYF. The chain combines TRBV18 with TRBJ2-5; 8 bases agree with TRBD1. The V and J ends lost 4 bases and 5 bases, in that order; junction bases with no gene match: 6. The CDR3 extends over 14 amino acids. The V gene's germline CDR1 is KGHSH and CDR2 LQKENI.

The J gene is TRBJ2-3, the V gene TRBV5-6; 8 bases are a match to TRBD1. J lost 7 bases, V lost 3 bases, and 4 bases had no gene match. Germline values: CDR1 SGHDT, CDR2 YYEEEE. The CDR3 consists of 13 residues. CDR3 DNA: TGTGCCAGCAGCTACGGGACAGGCTATACGCAGTATTTT. It specifies CASSYGTGYTQYF. The entire variable domain, with the rest obtained from reference TRBV5-6 and TRBJ2-3, is as follows: DAGVTQSPTHLIKTRGQQVTLRCSPKSGHDTVSWYQQALGQGPQFIFQYYEEEERQRGNFPDRFSGHQFPNYSSELNVNALLLGDSALYLCASSYGTGYTQYFGPGTRLTVL.

The V call is TRBV6-6, the J call TRBJ1-2, with D hard to call. Trimming removed 7 bases at V and 6 bases at J, with 6 bases between. Germline CDR1 and CDR2: MNHNY and SVGAGI (reference sequence). CDR3 length equals 10 residues. CDR3 bases: TGTGCCAGCACCCTTGATGGCTACACCTTC. The encoded protein is CASTLDGYTF.

Only a few counts were recorded for this clone. This rearrangement joins TRBV5-6 to TRBJ2-7; 9 bases match TRBD2. The CDR3 contains 16 residues. V was clipped by 0 bases and J by 1 base; unmatched bases: 5. CDR1 is SGHDT and CDR2 is YYEEEE in the germline V gene. CDR3 bases: TGTGCCAGCAGCTTGGTAGGCGGGGGGGCATCCTACGAGCAGTACTTC. This translates into CASSLVGGGASYEQYF.

This sequence joins TRBV11-2 and TRBJ1-3; D is uncertain. Germline-derived CDR1 and CDR2 are SGHAT and FQNNGV. This CDR3 has 15 amino acids. V lost 3 bases, J lost 4 bases, and 13 bases lay in between. The CDR3 bases are TGTGCCAGCAGCTTTGGCAGGTCACAAGGAAACACCATATATTTT. Translation: CASSFGRSQGNTIYF.

This clone was recorded once. The V call is TRBV6-5, the J call TRBJ2-7; 13 nucleotides align to TRBD2. The CDR3 totals 15 residues. Germline lookup yields CDR1 MNHEY and CDR2 SVGAGI. After removal of 7 bases from V and 5 bases from J, the junction contained 8 bases not matched to a gene. The CDR3: CASKPGTSGVDEQYF. The CDR3 coding sequence is TGTGCCAGCAAGCCCGGGACTAGCGGGGTCGACGAGCAGTACTTC.

The chain couples TRBV7-3 to TRBJ1-5; D might be TRBD1 (5 bases). The CDR3 length is 15 residues. Deletions cut 1 base from V and 5 bases from J, with 12 bases between. Germline CDR1 and CDR2: SGHTA and FQGTGA. The CDR3 sequence is CASSLSGGGHQPQHF. The CDR3 region has the DNA TGTGCCAGCAGCTTAAGTGGGGGGGGTCATCAGCCCCAGCATTTT.

As to this clone: The limits of the CDR3 on the DNA are not certain, so only TCRdb's listed CDR3 is given. J is TRBJ1-5 and V is TRBV21-1; no DNA check was done on the table's D call, TRBD1. TRBV21-1 is a pseudogene locus. The CDR3 spans 17 residues, counting both ends. CDR3 sequence reads: CASSKVGQGTSNQPQHF.

In its sample, this clone was seen a few times. The rearrangement links TRBV10-1 to TRBJ2-1; a possible D gene is TRBD2 (5 bases). Per the germline V gene, CDR1 is WNHNN and CDR2 is SYGVQD (reference sequence). The CDR3 sequence is 16 residues long. Trimming pared 5 bases from V and 0 bases from J, leaving 14 bases between. This CDR3 is CASSPFGMSSYNEQFF. The CDR3, as DNA: TGCGCCAGCAGTCCCTTCGGGATGAGCTCCTACAATGAGCAGTTCTTC.

The V and J genes are TRBV4-3 and TRBJ2-7; possible D gene TRBD1, 5 bases. The V and J ends lost 0 bases and 5 bases respectively, with 11 bases between them. This CDR3 is built from 14 residues. Germline V gene lookup returns CDR1 LGHNA and CDR2 YSLEER. CDR3 nucleotides: TGCGCCAGCAGCCAAGACGGGCAGGGCCACGAGCAGTACTTC. Protein sequence: CASSQDGQGHEQYF.

The chain uses TRBV5-6 and TRBJ2-7, with 10 bases fitting TRBD1. Germline V gene sequence: CDR1 SGHDT, CDR2 YYEEEE. Losses at the gene ends were 4 bases for V and 6 bases for J; bases not matched to a gene: 4. The CDR3 is 13 residues long. The CDR3 spells CASSLGTGAEQYF. The CDR3, as DNA: TGTGCCAGCAGCCTCGGGACAGGGGCCGAGCAGTACTTC.

CDR3 sequence: CASSPSASGANVLTF. The DNA for the CDR3 is TGTGCCAGCTCACCATCAGCGTCTGGGGCCAACGTCCTGACTTTC. The V call is TRBV18, the J call TRBJ2-6; D is uncertain. Germline V lookup: CDR1 KGHSH, CDR2 LQKENI. The V end lost 2 bases, the J end lost 1 base, and 6 bases lay between the germline ends. This CDR3 comprises 15 residues.

This sequence joins TRBV6-1 and TRBJ2-5, with TRBD2 matching 10 bases. Germline trimming cut 0 bases from V and 7 bases from J; bases unmatched to any gene: 8. Germline lookup yields CDR1 MNHNS and CDR2 SASEGT. This CDR3 has 16 amino acids. The CDR3 spells CASSEAVAGGAGTQYF. CDR3 coding DNA: TGTGCCAGCAGTGAAGCCGTAGCGGGGGGAGCGGGGACCCAGTACTTC.

The chain carries TRBV6-5 and TRBJ2-2, with 13 bases fitting TRBD2. Losses at the gene ends were 5 bases for V and 5 bases for J; bases not matched to a gene: 2. Germline V gives CDR1 MNHEY, CDR2 SVGAGI. The CDR3 runs to 15 residues. CDR3: CASSRTSGGTGELFF. In nucleotides, the CDR3 is TGTGCCAGCAGTCGGACTAGCGGGGGAACCGGGGAGCTGTTTTTT.